This T cell receptor beta chain was profiled in a study of blood T cell repertoires in COVID-19. Points on this clone: The sample carries other DNA sequences with the same CDR3.

Repertoires were generated with immunoSEQ multiplex PCR, while TCRdb's copy carries only in-frame clones and drops some. This sample yields 150,000 to 200,000 clones, of which 87% are seen a single time; under 15% belongs to the top ten. The TCR originated in a woman aged 70-85 years with COVID-19, enrolled during active disease. The specimen sequenced was peripheral blood.

For the CDR3, the DNA is TGCAGTGCTAGTCGGCTAGCGGGAGGAGAGACCCAGTACTTC. Its protein product is CSASRLAGGETQYF. The V gene is TRBV20-1, the J gene TRBJ2-5, with 11 positions matching TRBD2. The CDR3 has 14 residues. Germline V gene lookup returns CDR1 DFQATT and CDR2 SNEGSKA (reference sequence). The V gene end was trimmed by 3 bases and the J gene end by 4 bases; junction bases not matched to a gene: 4.